This is a list of T cell receptor beta chains from one sample in a study of blood T cell repertoires in COVID-19. The repertoire was sequenced with immunoSEQ multiplex PCR; TCRdb's copy has only in-frame clones and lacks some. The sample includes 95,000 to 150,000 clones, approximately 90% seen only once; the top ten take about 1.9%. The sample comprised peripheral blood. The receptors derive from a man aged 50 or older with COVID-19, enrolled during active disease. Each CDR3 is given with its conserved first and last residue. The D gene is left open where the match is weak. The listing skips clone size in some rows; elsewhere it reads once, few, many or a size class.

clone_size j_call d_call v_call cdr3_nt cdr3_aa
NA TRBJ2-1 TRBD2 TRBV5-1 TGCGCCAGCAGCTTGGCCGGGACTAGCGGGAATGAGCAGTTCTTC CASSLAGTSGNEQFF
NA TRBJ1-1 NA TRBV27 TGTGCCAGCAGTTTCTACTCGAACACTGAAGCTTTCTTT CASSFYSNTEAFF
NA TRBJ1-1 NA TRBV5-4 TGTGCCAGCAGCTTGGACAGTGGGAACACTGAAGCTTTCTTT CASSLDSGNTEAFF
NA TRBJ2-5 TRBD1 TRBV7-3 TGTGCCAGCAGCTCGACAGGGGGCCGACAAGAGACCCAGTACTTC CASSSTGGRQETQYF
NA TRBJ2-2 TRBD2 TRBV7-7 TGTGCCAGCAGCCGTTTAGCGGGAACTCCTTTTACCGGGGAGCTGTTTTTT CASSRLAGTPFTGELFF
NA TRBJ2-3 NA TRBV6-6 TGTGCCAGCAGTAGCGGAGCTAGCACAGATACGCAGTATTTT CASSSGASTDTQYF
NA TRBJ2-7 TRBD1 TRBV5-5 TGTGCCAGCAGCTTGGGGACAGGGGGCTTCTACGAGCAGTACTTC CASSLGTGGFYEQYF
NA TRBJ1-2 TRBD1 TRBV19 TGTGCCAGTAGTACGGAGACAGGGGCGAACTATGGCTACACCTTC CASSTETGANYGYTF
NA TRBJ2-1 TRBD2 TRBV5-4 TGTGCCAGCAGCGCGACTAGCTCCAATGAGCAGTTCTTC CASSATSSNEQFF
NA TRBJ1-6 NA TRBV2 TGTGCCAGCAGTGAGCTGCAGAGGTCCTATAATTCACCCCTCCACTTT CASSELQRSYNSPLHF
NA TRBJ2-7 NA TRBV9 TGTGCCAGCAGCCCCCAATCGGAGAACTACGAGCAGTACTTC CASSPQSENYEQYF
NA TRBJ2-1 NA TRBV2 TGTGCCAGCAGAGGGGGACTATCGGATGAGCAGTTCTTC CASRGGLSDEQFF
NA TRBJ1-6 NA TRBV7-9 TGTGCCAGCAGCTTAAGGCGCGGCTCCTATAATTCACCCCTCCACTTT CASSLRRGSYNSPLHF
NA TRBJ1-1 TRBD1 TRBV25-1 TGTGCCAGCAGTGGACAGGGGGCTAACACTGAAGCTTTCTTT CASSGQGANTEAFF
NA TRBJ2-7 NA TRBV2 TGTGCCAGCAGCGAGACCTACGAGCAGTACTTC CASSETYEQYF
NA TRBJ2-2 NA TRBV5-4 TGTGCCAGCAGCCTCACCTCGACTCTGAACACCGGGGAGCTGTTTTTT CASSLTSTLNTGELFF
NA TRBJ1-5 NA TRBV28 TGTGCCAGCAGACGGGATCCCATTAGCAATCAGCCCCAGCATTTT CASRRDPISNQPQHF
NA TRBJ2-7 TRBD2 TRBV11-2 TGTGCCAGCAGCTTAGATCTGGCGGGAGGGCGGGAGCAGTACTTC CASSLDLAGGREQYF
NA TRBJ1-5 NA TRBV19 TGTGCCAGTACCAACACGAATAGCAATCAGCCCCAGCATTTT CASTNTNSNQPQHF
NA TRBJ2-1 TRBD2 TRBV27 TGTGCCAGCAGACCACTCGGGGGAGCGGGAGTTGGAGATGAGCAGTTCTTC CASRPLGGAGVGDEQFF
NA TRBJ1-6 TRBD1 TRBV6-6 TGTGCCACGGGACAGGGTGGGAATTCACCCCTCCACTTT CATGQGGNSPLHF
NA TRBJ1-1 NA TRBV3-1/TRBV3-2 TGTGCCAGCAGCCAAGGATGGGGGAGGGTAAGCACTGAAGCTTTCTTT CASSQGWGRVSTEAFF
NA TRBJ2-5 TRBD2 TRBV2 TGTGCCAGCAGGAGGGAGGGCTGGAAAGAGACCCAGTACTTC CASRREGWKETQYF
NA TRBJ2-3 NA TRBV6-2/TRBV6-3 TGTGCCAGCAGTTATGCAGGCAGGAAGGATACGCAGTATTTT CASSYAGRKDTQYF
NA TRBJ1-5 TRBD1 TRBV15 TGTGCCACCAGCAGAGTCACCGGGACAGGGAATCAGCCCCAGCATTTT CATSRVTGTGNQPQHF
NA TRBJ2-1 TRBD2 TRBV6-6 TGTGCCAGCAGCCCCAGCGGGAGTGAGCAGTTCTTC CASSPSGSEQFF
NA TRBJ2-7 NA TRBV5-1 TGCGCCAGCAGCTTGGCCGGTTCCGAGCAGTACTTC CASSLAGSEQYF
few TRBJ1-2 NA TRBV3-1/TRBV3-2 TGTGCCAGCAGCCAGTCGGCGGGCGGATCTAACTATGGCTACACCTTC CASSQSAGGSNYGYTF
NA TRBJ1-6 TRBD1 TRBV2 TGTGCCAGCATAGGGGACAGCAATTTACCCCTCCACTTT CASIGDSNLPLHF
once TRBJ2-6 TRBD2 TRBV19 TGTGCCAGTAGGGCTAGCGGGAGGATCACTGGGGCCAACGTCCTGACTTTC CASRASGRITGANVLTF
NA TRBJ2-1 NA TRBV27 TGTGCCAGCAGTCGGGGACTGGTTTTCAATGAGCAGTTCTTC CASSRGLVFNEQFF